Below, 6 T cell receptor beta chains from the same sample are listed, as sequenced in a study of PD-1 blockade in classical Hodgkin lymphoma. Described time point: newly diagnosed, previously untreated cHL patient sample. CD4+ T cells were purified from thawed PBMCs by magnetic negative selection. Assay used: immunoSEQ multiplex PCR; TCRdb lists only in-frame clones, some missing. The repertoire holds about 22,000 clones, with roughly 87% as singletons. The sample was CD4+ T cells from blood. All receptors derive from a human donor with classical Hodgkin lymphoma.

The chain employs TRBV7-9 and TRBJ1-2; no firm D call. CDR3 length: 9 amino acids. V dropped 4 bases and J dropped 14 bases, with 8 bases sitting between them. Germline CDR1 and CDR2: SEHNR and FQNEAQ (reference sequence). DNA for the CDR3: TGTGCCAGCAGCTCCTTTAGTACCTTC. Translated, it gives CASSSFSTF.

V gene TRBV18 combines with J gene TRBJ2-7; 7 bases align to TRBD1. The CDR3 runs to 14 residues. CDR1 is KGHSH, CDR2 LQKENI, per germline. The V and J ends lost 6 bases and 2 bases, in that order; junction bases with no gene match: 7. This chain's CDR3 is CASSQQGSTYEQYF. Here the CDR3 DNA reads TGTGCCAGCTCCCAACAGGGGTCCACCTACGAGCAGTACTTC.

The chain couples TRBV4-1 to TRBJ2-5, with D hard to call. Near its end, the DNA agrees better with TRBJ2-7, so the J call may be wrong. The CDR3 consists of 14 residues. Germline CDR1 reads MGHRA; CDR2 reads YSYEKL. The CDR3 is CASSQTLVSYEQYF. The CDR3, as DNA: TGCGCCAGCAGCCAGACACTGGTCTCCTACGAGCAGTACTTC.

The rearrangement links TRBV7-2 to TRBJ2-1; D possibly corresponds to TRBD2 (5 bases). This CDR3 contains 13 residues. V lost 6 bases to trimming and J lost 5 bases, with 11 bases between them. The germline CDR1 and CDR2 sequences are SGHTA and FQGNSA. The DNA for the CDR3 is TGTGCCAGCAGTTCGGCCGGGGACAATGAGCAGTTCTTC. Protein sequence: CASSSAGDNEQFF.

V gene TRBV2 combines with J gene TRBJ2-7; D unclear. Trimming took 0 bases from V and 5 from J, leaving 5 bases between them. The germline gives CDR1 SNHLY, CDR2 FYNNEI. This CDR3 region has 12 residues. CDR3 DNA sequence: TGTGCCAGCAGTGAAGCGGACGACGAGCAGTACTTC. Residues: CASSEADDEQYF.

This chain connects TRBV5-1 to TRBJ2-5; 9 nucleotides line up with TRBD2. CDR1 and CDR2 (germline): SGHRS, YFSETQ. The trim removed 4 bases at V and 2 bases at J, leaving 9 bases unmatched. The CDR3 extends over 16 amino acids. As DNA, the CDR3 is TGCGCCAGCAGCCTAACCGTAGCGGGAGCTCAAGAGACCCAGTACTTC. Protein product: CASSLTVAGAQETQYF.